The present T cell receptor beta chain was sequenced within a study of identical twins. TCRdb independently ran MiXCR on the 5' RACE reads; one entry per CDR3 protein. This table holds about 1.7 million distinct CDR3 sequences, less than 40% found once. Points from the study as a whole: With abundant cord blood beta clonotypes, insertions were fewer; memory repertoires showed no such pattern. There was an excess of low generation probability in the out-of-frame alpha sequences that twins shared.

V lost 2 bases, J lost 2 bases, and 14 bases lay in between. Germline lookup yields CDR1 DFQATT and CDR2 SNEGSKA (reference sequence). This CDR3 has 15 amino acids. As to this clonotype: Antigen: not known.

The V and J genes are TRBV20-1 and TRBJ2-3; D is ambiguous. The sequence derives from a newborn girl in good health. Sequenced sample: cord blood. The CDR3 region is CSARPSATATDTQYF. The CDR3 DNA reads TGCAGTGCTAGACCATCGGCTACTGCCACAGATACGCAGTATTTT.